Below, 32 T cell receptor beta chains from the same sample are listed, as sequenced in a study of Ad26.COV2.S vaccination and SARS-CoV-2 variants listed by TCRdb under 2021. The intended sense of this specimen's treatment or condition label: approximately 18 received Ad26.COV2.S at low or high dose, single or two shots; several received placebo; per-sample allocation not given. Repertoires of vaccine and placebo recipients were sequenced from samples collected on day 63 after the first injection. Library prep was done by the immunoSEQ multiplex PCR assay. TCRdb retrieved this table from immuneACCESS and kept in-frame rearrangements only. Not all clones are present; in checked studies, unresolved V genes account for under half, and no reason is known for the remainder. This sample gives about 320,000 clones in total; roughly 90% of them show up just once. Around 5.5% of the sample comes from the top ten.

The sequenced sample was peripheral blood, obtained in a trial of Ad26.COV2.S vaccine versus placebo. These receptors all stem from a person aged 18-60 years who received the Ad26.COV2.S COVID-19 vaccine or a placebo.

The V gene is TRBV7-9, the J gene TRBJ2-1, with D perhaps TRBD2 (6 bases). Germline lookup yields CDR1 SEHNR and CDR2 FQNEAQ (reference sequence). Trimming left V 5 bases short and J 3 bases short, with 17 bases between. The CDR3 is made up of 16 amino acids. CDR3 residues: CASSAGLNSIYNEQFF. The CDR3, as DNA: TGTGCCAGCAGCGCCGGACTAAATAGTATCTACAATGAGCAGTTCTTC. Supplemented by reference TRBV7-9 and TRBJ2-1, the full variable domain reads DTGVSQNPRHKITKRGQNVTFRCDPISEHNRLYWYRQTLGQGPEFLTYFQNEAQLEKSRLLSDRFSAERPKGSFSTLEIQRTEQGDSAMYLCASSAGLNSIYNEQFFGPGTRLTVL.

V gene TRBV3-1 (or the pseudogene TRBV3-2) combines with J gene TRBJ2-7, with 9 bases matching TRBD2. The CDR3 contains 15 residues. The germline CDR1 and CDR2 sequences are LGHDT and YNNKEL (reference sequence). The V and J ends lost 4 bases and 3 bases, in that order; junction bases with no gene match: 7. This CDR3 is CASSRSGGLLYEQYF. CDR3 in DNA: TGTGCCAGCAGCCGAAGCGGGGGGCTTCTCTACGAGCAGTACTTC.

The chain is built from TRBV7-6 and TRBJ1-5, with TRBD1 matching 7 bases. With 3 bases clipped from V and 1 base from J, the junction kept 9 bases outside the gene matches. CDR1 SGHVS and CDR2 FNYEAQ come from the germline V gene. This CDR3 is 17 amino acids long. CDR3: CASSFSTGEESNQPQHF. CDR3 nucleotides: TGTGCCAGCAGCTTCTCCACAGGGGAGGAGAGCAATCAGCCCCAGCATTTT.

V gene TRBV27 combines with J gene TRBJ2-7, with D perhaps assigned TRBD1 or TRBD2 (5 bases each). The germline V and J ends were trimmed by 2 bases and 3 bases, with 17 bases remaining between them. The germline V gene encodes CDR1 MNHEY and CDR2 SMNVEV (reference sequence). The CDR3 is made up of 16 amino acids. The CDR3 nucleotides read TGTGCCAGCAGTTTAGGTTGGGGACCGCCAGACTACGAGCAGTACTTC. Its translation: CASSLGWGPPDYEQYF.

This clone was recorded once. The chain has TRBV27 and TRBJ1-5; maybe TRBD1 (6 bases). CDR1 is MNHEY and CDR2 is SMNVEV in the germline V gene (reference sequence). CDR3 size: 15 residues. V shed 5 bases and J shed 2 bases, with 13 bases lying between them. The CDR3 sequence: CASSVGGAGNQPQHF. CDR3 DNA: TGTGCCAGCAGTGTGGGGGGCGCGGGCAATCAGCCCCAGCATTTT.

The chain couples TRBV7-9 to TRBJ2-3; D not certain. This CDR3 has 15 residues. CDR1 and CDR2 from the germline V gene are SEHNR and FQNEAQ (reference sequence). Trimming stripped 1 base from V and 4 bases from J, with 12 bases between. The CDR3 DNA reads TGTGCCAGCAGCTTAGGAGCCTTGGGCGCAGATACGCAGTATTTT. Protein sequence: CASSLGALGADTQYF.

This sequence joins TRBV7-2 and TRBJ1-1; D is possibly TRBD1 (5 bases). This CDR3 spans 16 amino acids. Per the germline V gene, CDR1 is SGHTA and CDR2 is FQGNSA. Deletions cut 5 bases from V and 1 base from J, with 17 bases between. CDR3 bases: TGTGCCAGCAGCCTACAGCCAGGGCGTTCGAACACTGAAGCTTTCTTT. Amino acid sequence: CASSLQPGRSNTEAFF.

The genes are TRBV3-1 (or the pseudogene TRBV3-2) and TRBJ2-1, with 11 bases that match TRBD2. There are 14 residues in the CDR3. J was trimmed by 7 bases and V by 1 base; bases with no gene match: 0. Germline assignment: CDR1 LGHDT and CDR2 YNNKEL (reference sequence). CDR3: CASSQGLAGNEQFF. CDR3 sequence (DNA): TGTGCCAGCAGCCAAGGACTAGCGGGGAATGAGCAGTTCTTC.

This chain links TRBV28 with TRBJ2-1; 8 nucleotides match TRBD2. The junction had 14 bases not matched to a gene; V was cut back by 10 bases and J by 6 bases. The germline V gene has CDR1 MDHEN and CDR2 SYDVKM. This CDR3 is 15 amino acids long. CDR3 loop: CAIKKMPGGPNEQFF. The CDR3 nucleotides read TGTGCCATCAAAAAAATGCCGGGAGGGCCCAATGAGCAGTTCTTC.

The chain is built from TRBV19 and TRBJ1-5, with TRBD1 matching 7 bases. Unmatched junction bases numbered 8, after V lost 5 bases and J lost 4 bases. The CDR3 has 15 residues. Germline V gene sequence: CDR1 LNHDA, CDR2 SQIVND (reference sequence). CDR3 sequence: CASSRTGDSNQPQHF. CDR3 sequence (DNA): TGTGCCAGTAGTCGTACAGGGGATTCGAATCAGCCCCAGCATTTT.

CDR3 nucleotide sequence: TGTGCCAGCTCCCGAAGCGGGGGCGTGAATGGCTACACCTTC. The encoded protein is CASSRSGGVNGYTF. The V call is TRBV6-5, the J call TRBJ1-2; D might be TRBD1 (6 bases). There are 14 residues in the CDR3. Germline CDR1 reads MNHEY; CDR2 reads SVGAGI. Deletions cut 8 bases from V and 6 bases from J, with 19 bases between.

This chain joins TRBV18 and TRBJ2-1, with D possibly being TRBD2 (5 bases). This CDR3 is 15 amino acids long. Trimming left V 6 bases short and J 1 base short, with 13 bases between. Germline V gene data show CDR1 as KGHSH and CDR2 as LQKENI. The CDR3 here is CASSRDEGSYNEQFF. The DNA of the CDR3 is TGTGCCAGCTCGCGAGACGAGGGTTCCTACAATGAGCAGTTCTTC.

J is TRBJ1-2 and V is TRBV4-1; D gene uncertain. V lost 1 base, J lost 9 bases, and 12 bases lay in between. There are 13 residues in the CDR3. The V gene's germline CDR1 is MGHRA and CDR2 YSYEKL. CDR3 sequence: CASSQVWEVSYTF. The CDR3 bases are TGCGCCAGCAGCCAAGTGTGGGAGGTTAGCTACACCTTC.

The CDR3 region is CASSRIWYPGVQISTYGYTF. CDR3 in DNA: TGCGCCAGCAGCCGAATATGGTATCCGGGGGTACAGATCAGTACCTATGGCTACACCTTC. The chain links TRBV4-1 to TRBJ1-2, with TRBD1 as a possible D gene (5 bases). The germline CDR1 and CDR2 sequences are MGHRA and YSYEKL. The CDR3 totals 20 residues. V lost 4 bases and J lost 4, with 31 bases in between.

This clone was counted a few times. This rearrangement joins TRBV5-1 to TRBJ2-7; D is undetermined. CDR1 is SGHRS, CDR2 YFSETQ, per germline. The CDR3 sequence is 14 residues long. Trimming pared 0 bases from V and 2 bases from J, leaving 9 bases between. The CDR3 DNA follows: TGCGCCAGCAGCTTGGATAGTCTTGCCTACGAGCAGTACTTC. It encodes CASSLDSLAYEQYF.

The table lists this clone with a count of one. The chain uses TRBV3-1 (or the pseudogene TRBV3-2) and TRBJ1-3, with no clear D. Germline V lookup: CDR1 LGHDT, CDR2 YNNKEL (reference sequence). CDR3 size: 17 residues. Between the trimmed V and J ends, which lost 0 bases and 5 bases, there was a span of 17 bases. CDR3 coding DNA: TGTGCCAGCAGCCAAGATCACCCCGTCGGAGGACGAAACACCATATATTTT. Protein: CASSQDHPVGGRNTIYF.

The rearrangement links TRBV6-5 to TRBJ1-2; D is unresolved. CDR3 length: 13 amino acids. Trimming pared 8 bases from V and 2 bases from J, leaving 12 bases between. Germline values: CDR1 MNHEY, CDR2 SVGAGI. The CDR3 DNA follows: TGTGCCAGCTCCGAGGTGGGCAACTATGGCTACACCTTC. It codes for CASSEVGNYGYTF.

The chain carries TRBV5-1 and TRBJ1-5, with D possibly TRBD1 on 5 matching bases. Germline V gene lookup returns CDR1 SGHRS and CDR2 YFSETQ. Trimming pared 3 bases from V and 0 bases from J, leaving 7 bases between. The CDR3 runs to 14 residues. The CDR3 region is CASSSDISNQPQHF. The CDR3 coding sequence is TGCGCCAGCAGCTCGGACATTAGCAATCAGCCCCAGCATTTT.

This clone was detected only once. The chain joins TRBV7-3 to TRBJ2-1, with D tentatively TRBD1 (5 bases). V dropped 5 bases and J dropped 8 bases, with 16 bases sitting between them. The CDR3 length is 14 residues. From germline, CDR1 is SGHTA and CDR2 FQGTGA. CDR3 coding DNA: TGTGCCAGCAGCCCCAGGGCCACGGGTTATGAGCAGTTCTTC. Its protein product is CASSPRATGYEQFF.

The genes are TRBV10-1 and TRBJ1-2; no clear D gene. V was pared by 2 bases and J by 4 bases, with 14 bases between. This CDR3 is built from 15 residues. Per germline, CDR1 WNHNN and CDR2 SYGVQD (reference sequence). CDR3 region: CASSEGRGVGYGYTF. The CDR3 DNA is TGCGCCAGCAGTGAGGGACGCGGTGTTGGCTATGGCTACACCTTC.

The rearrangement uses TRBV4-3 and TRBJ2-1; 11 nucleotides align to TRBD2. The CDR3 sequence is 15 residues long. Trimming at V came to 1 base and at J to 4 bases, leaving 0 bases not matched to a gene. Germline-derived CDR1 and CDR2 are LGHNA and YSLEER. The CDR3 is CASSQGLAGYNEQFF. Written as DNA, the CDR3 is TGCGCCAGCAGCCAAGGACTAGCGGGGTACAATGAGCAGTTCTTC.

The chain uses TRBV6-2 or TRBV6-3 and TRBJ1-1; a weak D match, TRBD1 (6 bases). Germline V lookup: CDR1 MNHEY, CDR2 SVGEGT. Trimming pared 3 bases from V and 4 bases from J, leaving 15 bases between. The CDR3 is made up of 15 amino acids. The CDR3 region has the DNA TGTGCCAGCAGTTATCAGGGGAGCGAGAGCACTGAAGCTTTCTTT. It codes for CASSYQGSESTEAFF.

The chain is built from TRBV19 and TRBJ1-1, with a weak D call TRBD1 (6 bases). The CDR3 is 16 residues long. Germline V gene lookup returns CDR1 LNHDA and CDR2 SQIVND (reference sequence). Trimming removed 5 bases at V and 0 bases at J, with 16 bases between. The CDR3 loop is CASSFPRGGLNTEAFF. For the CDR3, the DNA is TGTGCCAGTAGTTTCCCAAGGGGGGGGTTGAACACTGAAGCTTTCTTT.

This chain connects TRBV7-2 to TRBJ1-3; 7 bases align to TRBD1. This CDR3 is built from 15 residues. V gave up 5 bases and J gave up 4 bases; unmatched junction bases: 8. Per the germline V gene, CDR1 is SGHTA and CDR2 is FQGNSA. The CDR3 bases are TGTGCCAGCAGCCCCAGAACAGGGGCCGGAAACACCATATATTTT. This translates into CASSPRTGAGNTIYF. Using reference TRBV7-2 and TRBJ1-3 for the parts outside the CDR3, the full variable domain is GAGVSQSPSNKVTEKGKDVELRCDPISGHTALYWYRQSLGQGLEFLIYFQGNSAPDKSGLPSDRFSAERTGGSVSTLTIQRTQQEDSAVYLCASSPRTGAGNTIYFGEGSWLTVV.

This clone has a handful of counts. The chain uses TRBV6-6 and TRBJ1-1; TRBD1 is a possible D gene (5 bases). V shed 5 bases and J shed 0 bases, with 25 bases lying between them. This CDR3 region has 19 residues. Germline V CDR1 and CDR2: MNHNY, SVGAGI (reference sequence). CDR3 in DNA: TGTGCCAGCAGTCATCTGGGCGCGGGGGAGTTGGGCGTGAACACTGAAGCTTTCTTT. Translation gives CASSHLGAGELGVNTEAFF.

This clone was detected only once. This chain connects TRBV30 to TRBJ2-2; D remains ambiguous. Germline CDR1 reads GTSNPN; CDR2 reads SVGIG (reference sequence). Between the trimmed V and J ends, which lost 1 base and 7 bases, there was a span of 10 bases. The CDR3 has 13 residues. As DNA, the CDR3 is TGTGCCTGGAGTGCCCATCAGTTCGGGGAGCTGTTTTTT. Its protein product is CAWSAHQFGELFF.

The chain couples TRBV2 to TRBJ2-2; D is uncertain. The CDR3 has 13 amino acids. Trimming left V 1 base short and J 4 bases short, with 4 bases between. Germline-derived CDR1 and CDR2 are SNHLY and FYNNEI. CDR3 in DNA: TGTGCCAGCAGTGAAGGCCCCACCGGGGAGCTGTTTTTT. Its protein is CASSEGPTGELFF.

The genes are TRBV7-2 and TRBJ1-1; the D is unclear. Germline V gene lookup returns CDR1 SGHTA and CDR2 FQGNSA. The CDR3 contains 16 residues. Trimming took 1 base from V and 5 from J, leaving 17 bases between them. The CDR3 nucleotides are TGTGCCAGCAGCTTAGTGGGTCTGAGTTTGGGGACTGAAGCTTTCTTT. Encoded protein: CASSLVGLSLGTEAFF.

The chain's CDR3 is CASSAGTSGADTQYF. As DNA, the CDR3 is TGTGCCAGCAGCGCCGGGACTAGCGGGGCAGATACGCAGTATTTT. The chain uses TRBV11-2 and TRBJ2-3; 13 bases line up with TRBD2. Germline V lookup: CDR1 SGHAT, CDR2 FQNNGV. The CDR3 loop spans 15 amino acids. The V and J ends lost 5 bases and 4 bases, in that order; junction bases with no gene match: 3.

The chain couples TRBV7-7 to TRBJ2-1, with 9 bases lining up with TRBD1. The trim removed 5 bases at V and 7 bases at J, leaving 6 bases unmatched. Germline assignment: CDR1 SSHAT and CDR2 FNYEAQ (reference sequence). CDR3 length: 14 amino acids. CDR3 loop: CASSRGQGNNEQFF. In nucleotides, the CDR3 is TGTGCCAGCAGCCGGGGACAGGGTAATAATGAGCAGTTCTTC.

V usage is TRBV7-2 and J usage is TRBJ2-3, with 7 bases identical to TRBD2. The CDR3 consists of 16 residues. V was clipped by 1 base and J by 3 bases; unmatched bases: 7. Germline-derived CDR1 and CDR2 are SGHTA and FQGNSA. CDR3 region: CASSLGLGGGTDTQYF. CDR3 nucleotides: TGTGCCAGCAGCTTAGGGCTGGGGGGGGGAACAGATACGCAGTATTTT.

This chain uses TRBV5-8 with TRBJ2-7; the D gene is possibly TRBD1 (5 bases). Germline CDR1 and CDR2: SGHTS and YDEGEE. V was cut by 1 base and J by 0 bases, with 5 bases left in between. The CDR3 is made up of 13 amino acids. This chain's CDR3 is CASSLQGSYEQYF. CDR3 nucleotides: TGTGCCAGCAGCTTGCAGGGCTCCTACGAGCAGTACTTC.